The 13 T cell receptor beta chains below were found in one sample sequenced in a study of type 1 and type 2 diabetes patients. Genomic DNA was the PCR template. Multiplex PCR with 30 forward and 13 reverse primers amplified the TCR beta CDR3. A single record per CDR3 protein comes from TCRdb applying MiXCR to the multiplex PCR reads. The sample carries under 300,000 distinct CDR3 sequences, 45% to 60% recorded once. The sequenced sample was peripheral blood mononuclear cells (PBMCs). These receptors all stem from a man younger than 30 with type 2 diabetes.

The V call is TRBV12-3 or TRBV12-4, the J call TRBJ2-7; a possible D gene is TRBD1 (6 bases). The CDR3 extends over 11 amino acids. The CDR3 loop is CASGEIHEQYF. DNA of the CDR3: TGTGCTTCAGGGGAGATCCACGAGCAGTACTTC.

Notes on this clonotype: Being one base from a much bigger clone, this may be a read error. Lacking the conserved final phenylalanine or tryptophan, this CDR3 likely reflects a read error. The chain joins TRBV19 to TRBJ1-2, with D unresolved. Trimming removed 5 bases at V and 0 bases at J, with 7 bases between. Per germline, CDR1 LNHDA and CDR2 SQIVND (reference sequence). This CDR3 region has 13 residues. The chain's CDR3 is CASSFGTNYGYTL. In DNA form, the CDR3 reads TGTGCCAGTAGTTTCGGGACTAACTATGGCTACACCCTC.

The sample holds a few counts of this clonotype. V usage is TRBV20-1 and J usage is TRBJ2-7; the match to TRBD1 covers 9 bases. Germline CDR1 is DFQATT and CDR2 is SNEGSKA (reference sequence). Trimming took 6 bases from V and 6 from J; bases not matched to a gene: 6. The CDR3 length is 12 residues. The CDR3: CSALGQGGEQYF. Here the CDR3 DNA reads TGCAGTGCGCTGGGACAGGGCGGCGAGCAGTACTTC.

A few counts support this clonotype. The rearrangement links TRBV7-6 to TRBJ2-1, with D perhaps TRBD2 (6 bases). V shed 4 bases and J shed 10 bases, with 14 bases lying between them. This CDR3 is 13 amino acids long. Germline values: CDR1 SGHVS, CDR2 FNYEAQ. Here the CDR3 reads CASSWVGSREQFF. CDR3 nucleotides: TGTGCCAGCAGCTGGGTCGGGAGTAGGGAGCAGTTCTTC. The full variable domain, its missing parts supplied by reference TRBV7-6 and TRBJ2-1, is GAGVSQSPRYKVTKRGQDVALRCDPISGHVSLYWYRQALGQGPEFLTYFNYEAQQDKSGLPNDRFSAERPEGSISTLTIQRTEQRDSAMYRCASSWVGSREQFFGPGTRLTVL.

The chain is built from TRBV30 and TRBJ1-4, with unresolved D. Germline values: CDR1 GTSNPN, CDR2 SVGIG (reference sequence). This CDR3 is 13 amino acids long. V lost 4 bases to trimming and J lost 6 bases, with 12 bases between them. The CDR3 DNA is TGTGCCTGGAAGACGGGAGGAGATGAAAAACTGTTTTTT. Translating it yields CAWKTGGDEKLFF.

V is TRBV7-6 and J is TRBJ2-1; D could derive from TRBD1 or TRBD2 (5 bases each). The CDR3 sequence is 14 residues long. CDR1 SGHVS and CDR2 FNYEAQ come from the germline V gene. The V and J ends lost 5 bases and 6 bases respectively, with 14 bases between them. CDR3 sequence (DNA): TGTGCCAGCAGCAACCAGGGACGTGGCAATGAGCAGTTCTTC. It codes for CASSNQGRGNEQFF.

The J gene is TRBJ1-3, the V gene TRBV5-6; no firm D call. The CDR3 sequence is 14 residues long. CDR1 and CDR2 (germline): SGHDT, YYEEEE. V was clipped by 2 bases and J by 2 bases, with 8 bases between them. CDR3: CASSLGIPGNTIYF. Written as DNA, the CDR3 is TGTGCCAGCAGCTTAGGAATTCCTGGAAACACCATATATTTT.

The gene calls are TRBV11-2 and TRBJ2-1; D is perhaps TRBD1 or TRBD2 (5 bases each). The CDR3 is made up of 15 amino acids. The V and J ends lost 2 bases and 1 base respectively, with 9 bases between them. Germline V gene sequence: CDR1 SGHAT, CDR2 FQNNGV. This CDR3 reads CASSLWGFSYNEQFF. The CDR3 nucleotides are TGTGCCAGCAGCTTATGGGGGTTTTCCTACAATGAGCAGTTCTTC.

The chain recombines TRBV6-6 with TRBJ1-2, with D unclear. Germline V gene data show CDR1 as MNHNY and CDR2 as SVGAGI (reference sequence). The V end lost 5 bases, the J end lost 4 bases, and 17 bases lay between the germline ends. There are 15 residues in the CDR3. In DNA, the CDR3 is TGTGCCAGCAGTAAATCCGGGCCAGACGTCTATGGCTACACCTTC. Translating it yields CASSKSGPDVYGYTF.

This clonotype came up once. This chain uses TRBV19 with TRBJ1-6; the D is unclear. This CDR3 has 13 residues. Germline CDR1 reads LNHDA; CDR2 reads SQIVND (reference sequence). The ends were cut back, 11 bases at V and 5 bases at J, with 13 bases in the middle. DNA for the CDR3: TGTGCCTGGAGTCAAGGAAATAATTCACCCCTCCACTTT. Translating gives CAWSQGNNSPLHF.

The chain combines TRBV20-1 with TRBJ2-5, with D possibly TRBD1 on 6 matching bases. Germline V CDR1 and CDR2: DFQATT, SNEGSKA (reference sequence). V shed 7 bases and J shed 2 bases, with 11 bases lying between them. This CDR3 spans 12 amino acids. The CDR3 sequence is CSGRTEQETQYF. The CDR3 DNA reads as TGCAGTGGGAGGACAGAGCAAGAGACCCAGTACTTC.

This clonotype was observed a few times. The chain couples TRBV7-3 to TRBJ1-6; D gene unclear. The CDR3 has 13 amino acids. Deletions cut 0 bases from V and 7 bases from J, with 4 bases between. Germline lookup yields CDR1 SGHTA and CDR2 FQGTGA. CDR3 loop: CASSLTLNSPLHF. The CDR3, as DNA: TGTGCCAGCAGCTTAACGTTGAATTCACCCCTCCACTTT.

This rearrangement joins TRBV6-6 to TRBJ2-5, with 12 bases identical to TRBD2. Germline V lookup: CDR1 MNHNY, CDR2 SVGAGI (reference sequence). The CDR3 is 16 residues long. The ends lost 7 bases at V and 5 bases at J; junction bases unmatched: 11. The CDR3 nucleotides read TGTGCCAGCATCATAAGGGCGGGACTAGCGGGTGAGACCCAGTACTTC. Translated: CASIIRAGLAGETQYF.